This record looks at one T cell receptor (beta chain) sequence and its context. Per the original data handling: Nucleated cell number was recorded as an estimate derived from reference gene primer amplification. TCRdb's copy holds only in-frame clones and misses some; the assay was immunoSEQ multiplex PCR. The V and J calls and clone size are taken from that table; D and trimming were inferred from the DNA. The sample contains about 82,000 clones, about 82% of which appear only once. The data derive from a study of blood T cell repertoires in COVID-19. Study-level background: The study drew acute and convalescent COVID-19 samples from the United States, Italy and Spain. PBMCs, B-cell-depleted T cells, or T cells were the source of the cDNA or gDNA that made up the material.

Germline-derived CDR1 and CDR2 are LNHDA and SQIVND (reference sequence). The CDR3 has 14 amino acids. J lost 2 bases, V lost 7 bases, and 4 bases had no gene match. Sequenced sample: peripheral blood. This chain joins TRBV19 and TRBJ2-5; TRBD1 agrees at 10 bases. This clonotype originated in a man older than 75 with active or convalescent COVID-19. The CDR3 reads CASKKDRGQETQYF. In nucleotides, the CDR3 is TGTGCCAGTAAAAAGGACAGGGGGCAAGAGACCCAGTACTTC.